The rows below give T cell receptor beta chains drawn from one sample of a study of blood T cell repertoires in COVID-19. Generated by immunoSEQ multiplex PCR, the TCRdb table keeps only in-frame clones and is missing some. The table has tens of thousands of clones, about 90% seen once. Specimen: peripheral blood. These TCRs come from a human donor with active COVID-19. The donor label of this sample is uncertain. Both conserved end residues are part of each CDR3. A D gene is named only where the DNA matches it firmly. Clone size is not always given. Where it is, it says once, few, many or a class for expanded clones.

TRBV7-8,TRBJ1-2,NA,NA,TGTGCCAGCAGCTTGACGGACTCACCCTATGGCTACACCTTC,CASSLTDSPYGYTF
TRBV11-2,TRBJ2-1,NA,NA,TGTGCCAGCAGCTCCCCAGGGGGGCGCTCCTACAATGAGCAGTTCTTC,CASSSPGGRSYNEQFF
TRBV6-6,TRBJ2-3,NA,NA,TGTGCCATATCGCAGGGGTGGGGCACAGATACGCAGTATTTT,CAISQGWGTDTQYF
TRBV6-5,TRBJ2-2,NA,NA,TGTGCCAGCAGTAGGGAGTCGAACACCGGGGAGCTGTTTTTT,CASSRESNTGELFF
TRBV6-5,TRBJ2-1,NA,NA,TGTGCCAGCAGTTACTCGAGGGGGACTGAGCAGTTCTTC,CASSYSRGTEQFF
TRBV20-1,TRBJ1-5,NA,NA,TGCAGTGCTTTAATCAATCAGCCCCAGCATTTT,CSALINQPQHF
TRBV9,TRBJ2-5,NA,TRBD2,TGTGCCAGCAGCCCTCGGACTAGAGAGGAGACCCAGTACTTC,CASSPRTREETQYF
TRBV3-1/TRBV3-2,TRBJ2-1,NA,NA,TGTGCCAGCAGCCGCACCGATGGGCTTCAGTTCTTC,CASSRTDGLQFF
TRBV4-1,TRBJ1-1,NA,TRBD1,TGCGCCAGCAGCCTCACCCAGGGACAGGGTAAGAACACTGAAGCTTTCTTT,CASSLTQGQGKNTEAFF
TRBV3-1/TRBV3-2,TRBJ1-2,NA,NA,TGTGCCAGCAGCCAAGATAGACAGATCTATGGCTACACCTTC,CASSQDRQIYGYTF
TRBV7-3,TRBJ1-2,NA,TRBD1,TGTGCCAGCAGCCCGGGGACAGTCACTAACTATGGCTACACCTTC,CASSPGTVTNYGYTF
TRBV24-1,TRBJ2-3,once,TRBD2,TGTGCCACCAGTGATATTGGAGCGGGGGGCACAGATACGCAGTATTTT,CATSDIGAGGTDTQYF
TRBV7-2,TRBJ2-3,NA,TRBD2,TGTGCCAGCAGCCCGGTAGCGGGGGGCCGAGGTACGCAGTATTTT,CASSPVAGGRGTQYF
TRBV5-1,TRBJ1-4,NA,NA,TGCGCCAGCAGCGTCTTGTTGGTCGGTGAAAAACTGTTTTTT,CASSVLLVGEKLFF
TRBV4-1,TRBJ1-5,once,TRBD1,TGCGCCAGCAGCCAACCCGGACAGGGGAGGGGACAGCCCCAGCATTTT,CASSQPGQGRGQPQHF
TRBV6-2/TRBV6-3,TRBJ1-1,NA,TRBD1,TGTGCCAGCAGTTACGACAGGGACACTGAAGCTTTCTTT,CASSYDRDTEAFF
TRBV7-9,TRBJ2-1,once,TRBD2,TGTGCCAGCAGCTCGATAGCGGGGGCTACTTACAATGAGCAGTTCTTC,CASSSIAGATYNEQFF
TRBV24-1,TRBJ1-1,NA,NA,TGTGCCACCAGTGATTCAAAGGCGCCAGGTGACACTGAAGCTTTCTTT,CATSDSKAPGDTEAFF
TRBV7-9,TRBJ1-4,NA,NA,TGTGCCAGCAGCTTGGCCGGCGGTAATGAAAAACTGTTTTTT,CASSLAGGNEKLFF
TRBV11-2,TRBJ1-1,NA,NA,TGTGCCAGCAGCCCGGGGGGCATGGGGTACACTGAAGCTTTCTTT,CASSPGGMGYTEAFF
TRBV7-9,TRBJ2-7,NA,TRBD1,TGTGCCAGCAGATCCACAGGGGCGAGCGAGCAGTACTTC,CASRSTGASEQYF
TRBV5-5,TRBJ2-1,NA,TRBD1,TGTGCCAGCAGCGTTACAGGGGAACTGAACAATGAGCAGTTCTTC,CASSVTGELNNEQFF
TRBV11-2,TRBJ2-3,NA,TRBD2,TGTGCCAGCAGCTTCGCCCCCGGGACTAGCGGGGTAAGCACAGATACGCAGTATTTT,CASSFAPGTSGVSTDTQYF
TRBV2,TRBJ1-2,NA,TRBD1,TGTGCCAGCAGGGGGGACAGTGGTAACTATGGCTACACCTTC,CASRGDSGNYGYTF
TRBV6-2/TRBV6-3,TRBJ2-1,few,NA,TGTGCCAGCAGTTACAAAGTCCACAGGGTAGGGTACAATGAGCAGTTCTTC,CASSYKVHRVGYNEQFF
TRBV7-8,TRBJ1-2,NA,NA,TGTGCCAGCAGCTTCTACCCCCGAAATCAAAGGGGTGGCTACACCTTC,CASSFYPRNQRGGYTF
TRBV9,TRBJ1-4,NA,TRBD1,TGTGCCAGCAGCTACAGGGGGCGGACTAATGAAAAACTGTTTTTT,CASSYRGRTNEKLFF
TRBV7-2,TRBJ2-1,NA,TRBD1,TGTGCCAGCAGCTCAGGCAGGGGGAGCTCCTACAATGAGCAGTTCTTC,CASSSGRGSSYNEQFF
TRBV6-2/TRBV6-3,TRBJ2-6,NA,TRBD1,TGTGCCAGCAGTTACGGGGACAGGGCTGGGGCCAACGTCCTGACTTTC,CASSYGDRAGANVLTF
TRBV7-3,TRBJ1-1,NA,TRBD1,TGTGCCAGCAGCAGGGGACAGGGGAACACTGAAGCTTTCTTT,CASSRGQGNTEAFF
TRBV6-2/TRBV6-3,TRBJ2-2,NA,NA,TGTGCCAGCAGCGCTGGTTCAAGGGGAAACACCGGGGAGCTGTTTTTT,CASSAGSRGNTGELFF
TRBV7-2,TRBJ1-5,few,NA,TGTGCCAGCAGCCCTTACAATCAGCCCCAGCATTTT,CASSPYNQPQHF
TRBV2,TRBJ2-7,NA,TRBD2,TGTGCCAGCAGCTCCCTCTGGGGGGGATACGAGCAGTACTTC,CASSSLWGGYEQYF
TRBV5-4,TRBJ2-3,NA,TRBD2,TGTGCCAGCAGCTCGGGACTAGCGGTCTCGTGGGATACGCAGTATTTT,CASSSGLAVSWDTQYF
TRBV5-1,TRBJ2-5,NA,TRBD2,TGCGCCAGCAGCTTAATACCGGGACTAGCGGGGGCCCTACAAGAGACCCAGTACTTC,CASSLIPGLAGALQETQYF
TRBV5-1,TRBJ2-3,NA,TRBD2,TGCGCCAGCAGCTTCAAGCGGGGAAGCACAGATACGCAGTATTTT,CASSFKRGSTDTQYF
TRBV21-1,TRBJ2-7,NA,NA,TGTGCCAGCAGCAAGCGGGGGCTCGCCTACGAGCAGTACTTC,CASSKRGLAYEQYF
TRBV3-1/TRBV3-2,TRBJ1-2,once,TRBD1,TGTGCCAGCAGCAGCCGGGTCCGGAGGCTCAGGGGGCAGGGCTACACCTTC,CASSSRVRRLRGQGYTF
TRBV11-2,TRBJ1-6,NA,NA,TGTGCCAGCAGCTTAGAGCGGGCGGGACCCCTCCACTTT,CASSLERAGPLHF
TRBV7-9,TRBJ1-5,NA,TRBD1,TGTGCCAGCAGCTTAGAAGGGGGCAGTCAGCCCCAGCATTTT,CASSLEGGSQPQHF
TRBV7-8,TRBJ1-5,NA,NA,TGTGCCAGCAGCCTACGACTCCGGGGGTATAGCAATCAGCCCCAGCATTTT,CASSLRLRGYSNQPQHF